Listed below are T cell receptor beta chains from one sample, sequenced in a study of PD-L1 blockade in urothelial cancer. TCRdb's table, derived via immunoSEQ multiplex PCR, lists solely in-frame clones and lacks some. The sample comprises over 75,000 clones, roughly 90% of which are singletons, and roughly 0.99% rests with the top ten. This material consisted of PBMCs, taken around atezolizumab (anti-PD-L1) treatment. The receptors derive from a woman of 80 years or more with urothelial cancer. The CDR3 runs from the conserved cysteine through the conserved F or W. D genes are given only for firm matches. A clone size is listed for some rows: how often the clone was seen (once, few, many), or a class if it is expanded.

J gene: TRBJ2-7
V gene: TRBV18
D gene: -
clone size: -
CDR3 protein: CASSPPGDYEQYF
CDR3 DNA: TGTGCCAGCTCACCACCCGGGGACTACGAGCAGTACTTC

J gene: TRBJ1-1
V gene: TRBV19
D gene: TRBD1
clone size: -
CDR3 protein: CASIPDRGGTEAFF
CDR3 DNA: TGTGCCAGTATCCCGGACAGGGGTGGCACTGAAGCTTTCTTT

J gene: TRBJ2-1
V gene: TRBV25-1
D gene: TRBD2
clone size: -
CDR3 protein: CASFPSGRSYNEQFF
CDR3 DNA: TGTGCCAGTTTCCCTAGCGGGAGGTCCTACAATGAGCAGTTCTTC

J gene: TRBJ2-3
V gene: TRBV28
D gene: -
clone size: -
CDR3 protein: CASSLGSGGGDTQYF
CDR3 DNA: TGTGCCAGCAGTTTGGGTAGCGGTGGGGGAGATACGCAGTATTTT

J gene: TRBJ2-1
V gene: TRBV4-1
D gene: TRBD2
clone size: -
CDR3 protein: CASSQALAGFYNEQFF
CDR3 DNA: TGCGCCAGCAGCCAAGCTCTAGCGGGGTTCTACAATGAGCAGTTCTTC

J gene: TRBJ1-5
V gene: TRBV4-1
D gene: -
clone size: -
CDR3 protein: CASSQGTASNQPQHF
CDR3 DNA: TGCGCCAGCAGCCAAGGGACAGCTAGCAATCAGCCCCAGCATTTT

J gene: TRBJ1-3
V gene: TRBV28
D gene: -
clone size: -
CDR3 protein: CASSGGVLGNTIYF
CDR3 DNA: TGTGCCAGCAGTGGGGGGGTTCTGGGAAACACCATATATTTT

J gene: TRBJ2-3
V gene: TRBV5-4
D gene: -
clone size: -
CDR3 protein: CASSPMVGAPPTDTQYF
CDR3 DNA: TGTGCCAGCAGCCCCATGGTGGGGGCCCCCCCCACAGATACGCAGTATTTT

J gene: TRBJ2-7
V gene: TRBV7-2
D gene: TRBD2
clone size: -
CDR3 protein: CASSRGGLEYEQYF
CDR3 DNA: TGTGCCAGCAGCCGAGGGGGACTAGAATACGAGCAGTACTTC

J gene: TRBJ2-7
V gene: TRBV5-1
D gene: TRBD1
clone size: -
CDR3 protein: CASSFATGGTSYEQYF
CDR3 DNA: TGCGCCAGCAGCTTCGCGACAGGGGGCACCTCCTACGAGCAGTACTTC

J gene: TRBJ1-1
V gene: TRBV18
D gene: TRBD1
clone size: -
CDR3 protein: CASSPQGANTEAFF
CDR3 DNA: TGTGCCAGCTCACCACAGGGGGCGAACACTGAAGCTTTCTTT

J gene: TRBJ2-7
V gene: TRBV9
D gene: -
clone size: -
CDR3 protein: CASSPRGLSYEQYF
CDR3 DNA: TGTGCCAGCAGCCCTCGCGGGCTTTCCTACGAGCAGTACTTC

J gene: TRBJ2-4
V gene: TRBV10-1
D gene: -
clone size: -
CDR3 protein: CASSASAGPGIQYF
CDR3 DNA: TGCGCCAGCAGCGCCTCGGCGGGGCCGGGCATTCAGTACTTC

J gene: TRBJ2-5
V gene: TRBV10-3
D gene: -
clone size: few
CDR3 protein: CAISGASGTTSEETQYF
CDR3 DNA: TGTGCCATCAGTGGGGCCAGCGGAACAACGTCGGAAGAGACCCAGTACTTC

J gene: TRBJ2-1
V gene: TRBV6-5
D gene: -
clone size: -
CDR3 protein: CASSGGPSEQFF
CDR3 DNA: TGTGCCAGCAGCGGAGGGCCATCTGAGCAGTTCTTC